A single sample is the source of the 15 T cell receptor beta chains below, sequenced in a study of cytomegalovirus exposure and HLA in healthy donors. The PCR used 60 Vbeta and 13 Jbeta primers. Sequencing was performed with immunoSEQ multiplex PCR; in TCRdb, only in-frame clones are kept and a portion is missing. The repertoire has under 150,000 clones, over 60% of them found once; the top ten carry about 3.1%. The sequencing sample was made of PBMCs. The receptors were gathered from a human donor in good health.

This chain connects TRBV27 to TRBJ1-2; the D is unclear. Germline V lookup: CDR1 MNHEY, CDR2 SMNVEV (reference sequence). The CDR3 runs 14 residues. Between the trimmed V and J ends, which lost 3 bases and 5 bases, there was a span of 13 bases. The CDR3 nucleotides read TGTGCCAGCAGTTTTCGGCGGAGCTCTTATGGCTACACCTTC. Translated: CASSFRRSSYGYTF.

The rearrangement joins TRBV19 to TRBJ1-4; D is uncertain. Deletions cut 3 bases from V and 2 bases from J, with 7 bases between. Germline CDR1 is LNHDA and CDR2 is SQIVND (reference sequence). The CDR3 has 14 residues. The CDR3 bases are TGTGCCAGTAGTATTCGCGGGACTAATGAAAAACTGTTTTTT. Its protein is CASSIRGTNEKLFF.

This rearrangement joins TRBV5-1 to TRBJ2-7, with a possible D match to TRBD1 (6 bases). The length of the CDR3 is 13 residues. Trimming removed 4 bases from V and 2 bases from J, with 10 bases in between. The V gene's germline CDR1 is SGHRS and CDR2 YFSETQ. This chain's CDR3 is CASSRGQAYEQYF. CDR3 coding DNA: TGCGCCAGCAGCCGGGGACAAGCCTACGAGCAGTACTTC.

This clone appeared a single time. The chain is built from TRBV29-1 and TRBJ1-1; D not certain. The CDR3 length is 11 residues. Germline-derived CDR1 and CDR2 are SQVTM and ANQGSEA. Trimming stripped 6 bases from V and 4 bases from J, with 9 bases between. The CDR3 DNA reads TGCAGCGTCCGCGGCGGCACTGAAGCTTTCTTT. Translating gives CSVRGGTEAFF.

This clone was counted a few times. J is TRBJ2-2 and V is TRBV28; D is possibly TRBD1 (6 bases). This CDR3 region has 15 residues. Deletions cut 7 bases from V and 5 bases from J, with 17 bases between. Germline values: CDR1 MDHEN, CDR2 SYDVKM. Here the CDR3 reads CASTPDSGGTGELFF. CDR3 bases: TGTGCCAGCACCCCGGACAGCGGAGGAACCGGGGAGCTGTTTTTT.

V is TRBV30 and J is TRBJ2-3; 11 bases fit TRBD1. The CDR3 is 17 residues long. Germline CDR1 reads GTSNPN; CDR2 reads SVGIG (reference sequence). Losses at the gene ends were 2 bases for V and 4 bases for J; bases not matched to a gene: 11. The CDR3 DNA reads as TGTGCCTGGAGTTTGGGGAGGACAGGGGGCTGGCCAGATACGCAGTATTTT. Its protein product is CAWSLGRTGGWPDTQYF.

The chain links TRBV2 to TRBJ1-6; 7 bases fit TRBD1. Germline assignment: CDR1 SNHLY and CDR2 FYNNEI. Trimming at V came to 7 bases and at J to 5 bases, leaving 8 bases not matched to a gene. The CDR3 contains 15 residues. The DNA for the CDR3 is TGTGCCAGCACCCACACAGGGGAGGATAATTCACCCCTCCACTTT. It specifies CASTHTGEDNSPLHF.

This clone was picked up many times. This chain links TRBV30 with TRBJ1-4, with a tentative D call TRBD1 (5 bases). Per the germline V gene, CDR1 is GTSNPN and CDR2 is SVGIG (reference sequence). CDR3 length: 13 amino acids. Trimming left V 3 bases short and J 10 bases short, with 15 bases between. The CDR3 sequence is CAWREDRRGKLFF. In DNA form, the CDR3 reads TGTGCCTGGAGGGAAGACAGAAGGGGAAAACTGTTTTTT. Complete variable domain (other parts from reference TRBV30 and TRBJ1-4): SQTIHQWPATLVQPVGSPLSLECTVEGTSNPNLYWYRQAAGRGLQLLFYSVGIGQISSEVPQNLSASRPQDRQFILSSKKLLLSDSGFYLCAWREDRRGKLFFGSGTQLSVL.

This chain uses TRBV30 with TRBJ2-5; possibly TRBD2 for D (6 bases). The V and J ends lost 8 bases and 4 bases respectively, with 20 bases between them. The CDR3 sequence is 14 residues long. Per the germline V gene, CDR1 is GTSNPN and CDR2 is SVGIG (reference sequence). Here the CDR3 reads CAADYQGLAETQYF. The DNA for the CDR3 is TGTGCCGCGGACTATCAGGGATTGGCAGAGACCCAGTACTTC.

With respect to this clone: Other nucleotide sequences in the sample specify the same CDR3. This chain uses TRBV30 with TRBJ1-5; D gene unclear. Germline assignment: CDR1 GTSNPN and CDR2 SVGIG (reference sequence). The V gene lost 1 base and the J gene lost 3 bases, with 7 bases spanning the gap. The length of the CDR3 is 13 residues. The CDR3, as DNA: TGTGCCTGGAGTGGGCAGGACAATCAGCCCCAGCATTTT. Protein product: CAWSGQDNQPQHF.

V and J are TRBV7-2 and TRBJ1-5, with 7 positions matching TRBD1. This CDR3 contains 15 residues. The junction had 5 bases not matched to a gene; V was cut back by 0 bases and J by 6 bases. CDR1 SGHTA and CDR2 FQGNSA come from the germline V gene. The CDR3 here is CASSLAAAGGQPQHF. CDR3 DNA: TGTGCCAGCAGCTTAGCGGCAGCAGGGGGTCAGCCCCAGCATTTT. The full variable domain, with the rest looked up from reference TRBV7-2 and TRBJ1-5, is GAGVSQSPSNKVTEKGKDVELRCDPISGHTALYWYRQSLGQGLEFLIYFQGNSAPDKSGLPSDRFSAERTGGSVSTLTIQRTQQEDSAVYLCASSLAAAGGQPQHFGDGTRLSIL.

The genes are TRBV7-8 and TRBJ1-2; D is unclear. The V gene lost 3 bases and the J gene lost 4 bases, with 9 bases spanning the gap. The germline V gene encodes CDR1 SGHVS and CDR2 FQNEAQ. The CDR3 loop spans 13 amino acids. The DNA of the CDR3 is TGTGCCAGCAGCTTCGGTGGAGGCTATGGCTACACCTTC. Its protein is CASSFGGGYGYTF.

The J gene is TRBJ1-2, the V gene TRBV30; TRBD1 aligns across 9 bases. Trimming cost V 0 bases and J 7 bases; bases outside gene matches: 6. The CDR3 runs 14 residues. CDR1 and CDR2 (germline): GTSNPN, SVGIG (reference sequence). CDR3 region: CAWSVRQGVGGYTF. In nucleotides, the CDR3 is TGTGCCTGGAGTGTACGACAGGGGGTTGGTGGCTACACCTTC. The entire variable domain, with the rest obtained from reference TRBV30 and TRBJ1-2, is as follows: SQTIHQWPATLVQPVGSPLSLECTVEGTSNPNLYWYRQAAGRGLQLLFYSVGIGQISSEVPQNLSASRPQDRQFILSSKKLLLSDSGFYLCAWSVRQGVGGYTFGSGTRLTVV.

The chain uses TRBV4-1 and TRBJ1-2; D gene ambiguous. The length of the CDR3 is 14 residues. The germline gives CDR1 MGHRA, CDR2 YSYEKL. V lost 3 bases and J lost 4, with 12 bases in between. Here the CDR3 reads CASSHPSRRYGYTF. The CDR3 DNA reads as TGCGCCAGCAGCCACCCAAGCCGTCGCTATGGCTACACCTTC.

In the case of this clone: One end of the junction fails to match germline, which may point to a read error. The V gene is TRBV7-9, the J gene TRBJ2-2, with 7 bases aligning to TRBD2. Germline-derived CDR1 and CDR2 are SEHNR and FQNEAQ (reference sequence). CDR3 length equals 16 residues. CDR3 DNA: TGTTCCAGCAGCTTAGCGGGCGACGCGAACACCGGGGAGCTGTTTTTT. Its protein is CSSSLAGDANTGELFF.